The 10 T cell receptor beta chains below all came from one sample that was sequenced in a study of identical twins. TCRdb independently ran MiXCR on the 5' RACE reads; one entry per CDR3 protein. The sample shows more than 200,000 distinct CDR3 sequences, over 11% of them seen only once. Material for sequencing was memory (CD45RO+) T cells sorted from blood. The receptor source for this set is a woman younger than 35 in good health.

This clonotype came up a few times. V and J are TRBV20-1 and TRBJ2-1; D is unclear. V was shortened by 3 bases and J by 7 bases, with 7 bases between the two germline ends. The germline V gene encodes CDR1 DFQATT and CDR2 SNEGSKA (reference sequence). The CDR3 covers 11 residues. The CDR3 DNA sequence: TGCAGTGCTAGTTACGCTAATGAGCAGTTCTTC. Translation: CSASYANEQFF.

This clonotype came up a few times. This chain joins TRBV20-1 and TRBJ2-5, with D perhaps given as TRBD1 or TRBD2 (5 bases each). V gave up 5 bases and J gave up 1 base, with 20 bases separating them. The CDR3 sequence is 16 residues long. Germline values: CDR1 DFQATT, CDR2 SNEGSKA (reference sequence). This chain's CDR3 is CSAPFWGSGFQETQYF. The CDR3, as DNA: TGCAGTGCTCCTTTCTGGGGGTCTGGCTTCCAAGAGACCCAGTACTTC.

The chain's CDR3 is CASEITGGRNEQFF. The CDR3 coding sequence is TGTGCCAGCGAAATAACGGGCGGGAGGAATGAGCAGTTCTTC. The chain employs TRBV6-2 or TRBV6-3 and TRBJ2-1, with 8 bases lining up with TRBD2. The CDR3 has 14 amino acids. The germline V gene has CDR1 MNHEY and CDR2 SVGEGT. The V segment lost 8 bases and the J segment 7 bases; nucleotides outside the gene matches: 10.

This clonotype was detected a few times. The V and J genes are TRBV11-1 and TRBJ1-1; 9 nucleotides match TRBD1. V dropped 5 bases and J dropped 0; count of bases not matched to a gene: 10. This CDR3 contains 17 residues. Looked up from germline, CDR1 is SGHAT and CDR2 is FQDESV (reference sequence). CDR3 bases: TGTGCCAGCAGCCCGCCGGGACAGGGAATCATGAACACTGAAGCTTTCTTT. Translation gives CASSPPGQGIMNTEAFF.

The DNA of the CDR3 is TGTGCCAGCACCCACAACAGGGGGCTTTTAGGACGTGAAGCTTTCTTT. Protein product: CASTHNRGLLGREAFF. The V call is TRBV5-8, the J call TRBJ1-1; 9 bases line up with TRBD1. V shed 6 bases and J 7 bases; nucleotides not matched to a gene: 16. Germline CDR1 and CDR2: SGHTS and YDEGEE. The CDR3 loop spans 16 amino acids.

The rearrangement joins TRBV9 to TRBJ2-3, with 14 bases fitting TRBD2. CDR3 length: 17 residues. From germline, CDR1 is SGDLS and CDR2 YYNGEE. V shed 6 bases and J 5 bases; nucleotides not matched to a gene: 11. CDR3 DNA sequence: TGTGCCAGCAACCTACCGGGACTAGCGGGAGTGAAAGATACGCAGTATTTT. Translated, it gives CASNLPGLAGVKDTQYF. Together with reference TRBV9 and TRBJ2-3, the CDR3 gives the full variable domain: DSGVTQTPKHLITATGQRVTLRCSPRSGDLSVYWYQQSLDQGLQFLIQYYNGEERAKGNILERFSAQQFPDLHSELNLSSLELGDSALYFCASNLPGLAGVKDTQYFGPGTRLTVL.

This clonotype was seen only a few times. The chain has TRBV2 and TRBJ1-2; D is unclear. V lost 7 bases and J lost 3, with 12 bases in between. The CDR3 extends over 13 amino acids. Germline-derived CDR1 and CDR2 are SNHLY and FYNNEI. The CDR3 spells CASTLGTDYGYTF. In DNA form, the CDR3 reads TGTGCCAGCACCCTTGGTACAGACTATGGCTACACCTTC. The full variable domain, with the rest looked up from reference TRBV2 and TRBJ1-2, is EPEVTQTPSHQVTQMGQEVILRCVPISNHLYFYWYRQILGQKVEFLVSFYNNEISEKSEIFDDQFSVERPDGSNFTLKIRSTKLEDSAMYFCASTLGTDYGYTFGSGTRLTVV.

CDR3 nucleotide sequence: TGTGCCAGCAGCTCAGAAACAGGGGGGCCAAACGAGCAGTACTTC. Protein product: CASSSETGGPNEQYF. The chain couples TRBV5-8 to TRBJ2-7; 8 bases are shared with TRBD1. With 3 bases clipped from V and 5 bases from J, the junction kept 10 bases outside the gene matches. CDR1 and CDR2 from the germline V gene are SGHTS and YDEGEE. This CDR3 has 15 residues.

The chain joins TRBV11-3 to TRBJ2-1, with 11 bases matching TRBD2. Per the germline V gene, CDR1 is SGHNT and CDR2 is YENEEA. Germline trimming cut 2 bases from V and 7 bases from J; bases unmatched to any gene: 4. The CDR3 is made up of 15 amino acids. The CDR3 DNA sequence: TGTGCCAGCAGCTTACTGACTAGCGGGAAGAATGAGCAGTTCTTC. This sequence encodes CASSLLTSGKNEQFF.

Here the CDR3 DNA reads TGCAGTGCTTCGACTAGCGGAGCGGGAGAGACCCAGTACTTC. This translates into CSASTSGAGETQYF. The chain employs TRBV20-1 and TRBJ2-5; 9 bases match TRBD2. Losses at the gene ends were 5 bases for V and 4 bases for J; bases not matched to a gene: 8. The CDR3 has 14 residues. Germline V gene data show CDR1 as DFQATT and CDR2 as SNEGSKA (reference sequence).